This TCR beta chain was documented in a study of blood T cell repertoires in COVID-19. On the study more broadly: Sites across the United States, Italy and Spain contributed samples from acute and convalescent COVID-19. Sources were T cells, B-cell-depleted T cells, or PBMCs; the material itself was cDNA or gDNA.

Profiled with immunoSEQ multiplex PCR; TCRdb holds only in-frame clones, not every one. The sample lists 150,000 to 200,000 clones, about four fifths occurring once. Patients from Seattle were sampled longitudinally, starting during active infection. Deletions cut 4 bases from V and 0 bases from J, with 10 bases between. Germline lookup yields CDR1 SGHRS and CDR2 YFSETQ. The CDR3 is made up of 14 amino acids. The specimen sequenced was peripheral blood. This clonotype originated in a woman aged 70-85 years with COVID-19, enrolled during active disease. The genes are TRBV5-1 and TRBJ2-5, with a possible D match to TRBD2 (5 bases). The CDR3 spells CASSPSGYQETQYF. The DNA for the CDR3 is TGCGCCAGCAGCCCGTCGGGGTACCAAGAGACCCAGTACTTC. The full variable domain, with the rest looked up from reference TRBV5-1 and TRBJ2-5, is KAGVTQTPRYLIKTRGQQVTLSCSPISGHRSVSWYQQTPGQGLQFLFEYFSETQRNKGNFPGRFSGRQFSNSRSEMNVSTLELGDSALYLCASSPSGYQETQYFGPGTRLLVL.